In its sample, the clone carrying this T cell receptor (beta chain) was seen many times. What it binds is not known. Trimming shortened V by 4 bases and J by 2 bases, and 9 bases separated the two germline ends. Germline V gene sequence: CDR1 SEHNR, CDR2 FQNEAQ (reference sequence). The CDR3 totals 13 residues. This record comes from a study of radiotherapy plus CTLA-4 blockade in lung cancer. Findings and caveats of the study: Per reports, early blood T cell clone dynamics, plus interferon-beta, forecast response most strongly.

Assay: immunoSEQ multiplex PCR; the TCRdb copy retains only in-frame clones and omits some. The sample shows roughly 73,000 clones, roughly 87% of them seen only once. The sequence came from a human donor with non-small cell lung cancer that progressed on radiotherapy plus ipilimumab. The input for sequencing was peripheral blood, taken from a patient treated with radiotherapy plus ipilimumab. The chain links TRBV7-9 to TRBJ2-7, with D perhaps TRBD1 (6 bases). This CDR3 is CASSWDTTYEQYF. The DNA for the CDR3 is TGTGCCAGCAGCTGGGACACAACCTACGAGCAGTACTTC.